One sample yielded the 4 T cell receptor beta chains listed below, sequenced in a study of molecular identifiers for immune sequencing clone quantification. TCRdb analysed the PCR reads with MiXCR anew, one entry per CDR3 protein. The table records 60,000 to 65,000 distinct CDR3 sequences, about a fifth of them present only once. The sequenced material came from naive CD8+ T cells from blood, with Jurkat cell RNA spiked in. The subset denotes: FACS-sorted CD8+CD4-CCR7+CD45RA+ naive T cells. These receptors were taken from a human donor in good health. Some libraries in this study had Jurkat cell RNA spiked in.

This clonotype was detected ten times or more. For the CDR3, the DNA is TGCAGCGTTGTCGGACTAGCGGGGGACAATGAGCAGTTCTTC. Translating gives CSVVGLAGDNEQFF. The chain has TRBV29-1 and TRBJ2-1, with TRBD2 matching 13 bases. There are 14 residues in the CDR3. The junction had 2 bases not matched to a gene; V was cut back by 4 bases and J by 5 bases. CDR1 and CDR2 (germline): SQVTM, ANQGSEA.

Comment on this clonotype: This may arise from a read error, as a much more abundant clone is one base away. The J gene is TRBJ2-2, the V gene TRBV11-3; D may be TRBD1 (5 bases). The germline CDR1 and CDR2 sequences are SGHNT and YENEEA. V lost 8 bases and J 3 bases, leaving 10 bases between the germline ends. This CDR3 comprises 13 residues. CDR3 in amino acids: CASETVHTGELFF. The CDR3 coding sequence is TGTGCCAGCGAGACAGTCCACACCGGGGAGCTGTTTTTT.

Details on this clonotype: Relative to the germline gene, one junction end is altered; a read error may explain this. V usage is TRBV7-9 and J usage is TRBJ2-6; tentatively, D is TRBD1 (5 bases). Germline CDR1 SEHNR, CDR2 FQNEAQ (reference sequence). The CDR3 consists of 15 residues. CDR3: CASNSLFPGASVLTF. DNA for the CDR3: TGTGCCAGCAACTCCCTTTTTCCTGGGGCCAGCGTCCTGACTTTC.

The sample holds many counts of this clonotype. The rearrangement joins TRBV7-9 to TRBJ2-1, with TRBD2 matching 9 bases. The germline gives CDR1 SEHNR, CDR2 FQNEAQ (reference sequence). This CDR3 spans 18 amino acids. The junction had 15 bases not matched to a gene; V was cut back by 5 bases and J by 4 bases. Here the CDR3 DNA reads TGTGCCAGCAGCCCGCCCTTCCCGGGACTAGCCTTGTACAATGAGCAGTTCTTC. Translating it yields CASSPPFPGLALYNEQFF. The full variable domain, its missing parts supplied by reference TRBV7-9 and TRBJ2-1, is DTGVSQNPRHKITKRGQNVTFRCDPISEHNRLYWYRQTLGQGPEFLTYFQNEAQLEKSRLLSDRFSAERPKGSFSTLEIQRTEQGDSAMYLCASSPPFPGLALYNEQFFGPGTRLTVL.